This record looks at one T cell receptor (beta chain) sequence and its context. TCRdb re-analyzed the 5' RACE reads; it lists each CDR3 protein once, without DNA. Its listing shows approximately 550,000 distinct CDR3 sequences. These data belong to a study of T cells expressing NK-cell markers. The CDR3 totals 15 residues. Per the germline V gene, CDR1 is MNHEY and CDR2 is SVGEGT. V is TRBV6-2 or TRBV6-3 and J is TRBJ2-1; lacking DNA, the TRBD2 call made by TCRdb goes unchecked. The sequenced material came from blood T cells: a sorted CD56 or NKG2C T cell subset, CD4+ or CD8+ T cells, or bulk PBMC T cells (not recorded which). This TCR was recovered from a man in his late teens or twenties in good health. The CDR3: CASSLGLATYNEQFF.